The TCR beta chain under discussion was sequenced for a study of beta chain features in type 1 diabetes. Study background: Investigators examined more than 90 million sorted cells across all samples. Study-wide results and limits: Shorter TCRB CDR3s, moderately but significantly so, were found in Type 1 diabetes patients in all four CD4+ subsets.

The CDR3 is 14 residues long. The germline V gene encodes CDR1 SEHNR and CDR2 FQNEAQ (reference sequence). V lost 1 base and J lost 4; bases outside the gene matches: 0. The study reverse transcribed the entire isolated RNA, so it sequenced expressed TCRB transcripts. The average read count of naive, central memory and regulatory T cell samples was about 3.57 million. Generated by immunoSEQ multiplex PCR, the TCRdb table keeps only in-frame clones and is missing some. The sample yields around 250,000 clones, roughly 25% seen once. To note about this clone: Its cognate antigen is unknown.

The V gene is TRBV7-9, the J gene TRBJ1-2; TRBD1 matches 10 bases. This receptor was obtained from a woman in her 30s with type 1 diabetes. Material: naive CD4+ T cells from blood. The CDR3 DNA reads TGTGCCAGCAGCTTAGGACAGGGGGCCTATGGCTACACCTTC. Translation: CASSLGQGAYGYTF.